These 28 T cell receptor beta chains originate from one sample sequenced in a study of blood T cell repertoires in COVID-19. Sequencing used immunoSEQ multiplex PCR; TCRdb keeps in-frame clones, though not all of them. The table shows about 190,000 clones, with more than 85% occurring only once. Sequencing was performed on peripheral blood. The receptors here all came from a man aged 25-40 years with acute or convalescent COVID-19.

The CDR3 DNA sequence: TGTGCCAGTAGTATTAAGACAGGGGCGAACACTGAAGCTTTCTTT. It codes for CASSIKTGANTEAFF. The rearrangement joins TRBV19 to TRBJ1-1; TRBD1 matches at 8 bases. Germline V gene sequence: CDR1 LNHDA, CDR2 SQIVND (reference sequence). The V gene end was trimmed by 3 bases and the J gene end by 1 base; junction bases not matched to a gene: 4. The CDR3 is made up of 15 amino acids. Combining the CDR3 with reference TRBV19 and TRBJ1-1 gives the whole variable domain DGGITQSPKYLFRKEGQNVTLSCEQNLNHDAMYWYRQDPGQGLRLIYYSQIVNDFQKGDIAEGYSVSREKKESFPLTVTSAQKNPTAFYLCASSIKTGANTEAFFGQGTRLTVV.

CDR3 nucleotides: TGTGCCAGTAGGGCGGGGGTCTCGAATCAGCCCCAGCATTTT. Residues: CASRAGVSNQPQHF. The gene calls are TRBV19 and TRBJ1-5; tentatively, D is TRBD1 (5 bases). The ends were cut back, 6 bases at V and 4 bases at J, with 13 bases in the middle. This CDR3 has 14 amino acids. Germline-derived CDR1 and CDR2 are LNHDA and SQIVND (reference sequence). The full variable domain, rest sourced from reference TRBV19 and TRBJ1-5, is DGGITQSPKYLFRKEGQNVTLSCEQNLNHDAMYWYRQDPGQGLRLIYYSQIVNDFQKGDIAEGYSVSREKKESFPLTVTSAQKNPTAFYLCASRAGVSNQPQHFGDGTRLSIL.

The chain is built from TRBV4-1 and TRBJ2-5; 10 nucleotides match TRBD1. Unmatched junction bases numbered 6, after V lost 3 bases and J lost 5 bases. Germline V gives CDR1 MGHRA, CDR2 YSYEKL. This CDR3 contains 15 residues. Written as DNA, the CDR3 is TGCGCCAGCAGCCACCGGGGACAGGGGTTGGAGACCCAGTACTTC. Translation: CASSHRGQGLETQYF.

This chain links TRBV4-1 with TRBJ2-3; TRBD1 aligns across 7 bases. The CDR3 spans 17 residues. The V gene end was trimmed by 2 bases and the J gene end by 4 bases; junction bases not matched to a gene: 12. Germline V lookup: CDR1 MGHRA, CDR2 YSYEKL. The CDR3 DNA follows: TGCGCCAGCAGCCAATCCACAGGGGCCACATACCCAGATACGCAGTATTTT. This encodes CASSQSTGATYPDTQYF.

V is TRBV2 and J is TRBJ2-3, with D perhaps TRBD1 (5 bases). Germline V CDR1 and CDR2: SNHLY, FYNNEI. The CDR3 runs 14 residues. V was clipped by 8 bases and J by 0 bases, with 12 bases between them. CDR3 amino acids: CASVQDTSTDTQYF. The CDR3 coding sequence is TGTGCCAGCGTCCAGGACACTAGCACAGATACGCAGTATTTT.

The chain has TRBV6-5 and TRBJ1-1; a weak D match, TRBD1 (5 bases). Trimming removed 5 bases from V and 4 bases from J, with 14 bases in between. Looked up from germline, CDR1 is MNHEY and CDR2 is SVGAGI. This CDR3 comprises 14 residues. The CDR3 here is CASSPRVGGTEAFF. CDR3 coding DNA: TGTGCCAGCAGTCCCAGGGTCGGGGGCACTGAAGCTTTCTTT.

V usage is TRBV19 and J usage is TRBJ1-6, with 10 bases fitting TRBD1. V dropped 11 bases and J dropped 5; count of bases not matched to a gene: 3. The CDR3 is 13 residues long. Germline values: CDR1 LNHDA, CDR2 SQIVND (reference sequence). The CDR3 here is CAGGQGNNSPLHF. DNA for the CDR3: TGTGCCGGGGGACAGGGGAATAATTCACCCCTCCACTTT.

This clone was recorded a few times. This chain joins TRBV4-1 and TRBJ1-2, with D possibly being TRBD1 (6 bases). CDR1 MGHRA and CDR2 YSYEKL come from the germline V gene. V lost 0 bases, J lost 0 bases, and 8 bases lay in between. The CDR3 loop spans 15 amino acids. The CDR3 region is CASSQEDRANYGYTF. The CDR3 DNA follows: TGCGCCAGCAGCCAAGAGGACAGAGCTAACTATGGCTACACCTTC.

The chain combines TRBV10-2 with TRBJ2-5; TRBD2 agrees at 8 bases. Germline trimming cut 0 bases from V and 5 bases from J; bases unmatched to any gene: 8. This CDR3 has 16 amino acids. CDR1 and CDR2 (germline): WSHSY, SAAADI. The CDR3 protein is CASSESHAGGFETQYF. CDR3 bases: TGCGCCAGCAGTGAGTCACACGCGGGAGGTTTTGAGACCCAGTACTTC.

The chain couples TRBV5-1 to TRBJ1-2, with D possibly TRBD1 on 5 matching bases. The CDR3 sequence is 15 residues long. Trimming left V 0 bases short and J 3 bases short, with 12 bases between. The V gene's germline CDR1 is SGHRS and CDR2 YFSETQ. CDR3 amino acids: CASSLALGGDYGYTF. The CDR3 nucleotides are TGCGCCAGCAGCTTGGCCCTTGGAGGGGACTATGGCTACACCTTC.

The chain combines TRBV5-5 with TRBJ1-1; D not resolved. From germline, CDR1 is SGHKS and CDR2 YYEKEE (reference sequence). With 1 base removed from V and 1 base from J, the gap between germline ends came to 11 bases. CDR3 size: 15 residues. In nucleotides, the CDR3 is TGTGCCAGCAGCTTGAGGTTGGCGGGGAACACTGAAGCTTTCTTT. Encoded protein: CASSLRLAGNTEAFF. Full variable domain (rest looked up from reference TRBV5-5 and TRBJ1-1): DAGVTQSPTHLIKTRGQQVTLRCSPISGHKSVSWYQQVLGQGPQFIFQYYEKEERGRGNFPDRFSARQFPNYSSELNVNALLLGDSALYLCASSLRLAGNTEAFFGQGTRLTVV.

This clone was seen only once. The chain couples TRBV6-5 to TRBJ1-5, with 7 bases aligning to TRBD1. The J segment lost 3 bases and the V segment lost 10 bases, leaving 9 bases of the junction unmatched. Germline V gene lookup returns CDR1 MNHEY and CDR2 SVGAGI. The CDR3 totals 14 residues. This CDR3 reads CATQQGPLNQPQHF. The CDR3 DNA sequence: TGTGCCACCCAACAGGGGCCGCTCAATCAGCCCCAGCATTTT.

CDR3 residues: CASSPGTGTNTEAFF. The CDR3 DNA reads TGCGCCAGCAGCCCCGGGACAGGTACTAACACTGAAGCTTTCTTT. The rearrangement uses TRBV5-1 and TRBJ1-1, with 8 bases fitting TRBD1. V shed 4 bases and J 2 bases; nucleotides not matched to a gene: 7. This CDR3 is 15 amino acids long. CDR1 and CDR2 from the germline V gene are SGHRS and YFSETQ.

The chain is built from TRBV12-3 or TRBV12-4 and TRBJ1-5, with no clear D. This CDR3 contains 12 residues. Trimming removed 1 base from V and 11 bases from J, with 9 bases in between. CDR3 coding DNA: TGTGCCAGCAGTTTAGACGTGAGCTCCCAGCATTTT. As protein: CASSLDVSSQHF.

V gene TRBV5-6 combines with J gene TRBJ1-3; D call uncertain. CDR1 and CDR2 (germline): SGHDT, YYEEEE. Trimming left V 1 base short and J 11 bases short, with 10 bases between. The length of the CDR3 is 12 residues. In nucleotides, the CDR3 is TGTGCCAGCAGCTTGTGGGAGGGCTCCATATATTTT. This sequence encodes CASSLWEGSIYF.

V is TRBV27 and J is TRBJ1-1, with TRBD1 matching 8 bases. The junction had 7 bases not matched to a gene; V was cut back by 6 bases and J by 4 bases. Germline CDR1 reads MNHEY; CDR2 reads SMNVEV (reference sequence). The CDR3 has 14 amino acids. CDR3 sequence (DNA): TGTGCCAGCAGCGCTACAGGGGGTTTCACTGAAGCTTTCTTT. Protein sequence: CASSATGGFTEAFF.

The gene calls are TRBV7-8 and TRBJ2-3; the match to TRBD2 covers 11 bases. V lost 2 bases, J lost 8 bases, and 9 bases stayed unmatched. Germline CDR1 reads SGHVS; CDR2 reads FQNEAQ. This CDR3 spans 16 amino acids. The CDR3 loop is CASSLRSSGGSGTQYF. As DNA, the CDR3 is TGTGCCAGCAGCTTACGGTCTAGCGGGGGGTCCGGTACGCAGTATTTT. The whole variable domain, remainder taken from reference TRBV7-8 and TRBJ2-3, is GAGVSQSPRYKVAKRGQDVALRCDPISGHVSLFWYQQALGQGPEFLTYFQNEAQLDKSGLPSDRFFAERPEGSVSTLKIQRTQQEDSAVYLCASSLRSSGGSGTQYFGPGTRLTVL.

The rearrangement links TRBV29-1 to TRBJ2-2, with D possibly being TRBD2 (5 bases). The ends were cut back, 6 bases at V and 4 bases at J, with 18 bases in the middle. The CDR3 contains 15 residues. The germline V gene encodes CDR1 SQVTM and CDR2 ANQGSEA. CDR3 sequence: CSVLGVEGPTGELFF. The CDR3 DNA reads as TGCAGCGTCCTGGGAGTCGAAGGCCCCACCGGGGAGCTGTTTTTT.

CDR3 loop: CATSRGLAGSTDTQYF. CDR3 DNA sequence: TGTGCCACCAGCAGAGGTTTAGCGGGGAGCACAGATACGCAGTATTTT. The V and J genes are TRBV15 and TRBJ2-3, with TRBD2 identical over 8 bases. Trimming cost V 1 base and J 0 bases; bases outside gene matches: 3. Germline V lookup: CDR1 LNHNV, CDR2 YYDKDF (reference sequence). This CDR3 contains 16 residues.

This clone was detected only once. The J gene is TRBJ1-6, the V gene TRBV4-1; the D gene is possibly TRBD1 (5 bases). With 1 base removed from V and 0 bases from J, the gap between germline ends came to 13 bases. Germline CDR1 is MGHRA and CDR2 is YSYEKL. The CDR3 sequence is 18 residues long. CDR3 DNA sequence: TGCGCCAGCAGCCAAGTCCTTAGGGGCTTCTCCTATAATTCACCCCTCCACTTT. Its protein product is CASSQVLRGFSYNSPLHF.

In this sample, this clone turned up once. Distinct nucleotide sequences in the sample also encode this CDR3. The CDR3: CASSQVTGTQYF. CDR3 DNA sequence: TGTGCCAGCAGCCAAGTTACCGGGACCCAGTACTTC. This chain uses TRBV3-1 (or the pseudogene TRBV3-2) with TRBJ2-5; the D is unclear. The CDR3 has 12 residues. Deletions cut 1 base from V and 7 bases from J, with 7 bases between. The germline CDR1 and CDR2 sequences are LGHDT and YNNKEL (reference sequence).

A single count supports this clone. The chain carries TRBV10-3 and TRBJ1-1, with D hard to call. Per germline, CDR1 ENHRY and CDR2 SYGVKD. Between the trimmed V and J ends, which lost 0 bases and 1 base, there was a span of 12 bases. CDR3 size: 16 residues. The CDR3 loop is CAISESIGSENTEAFF. CDR3 in DNA: TGTGCCATCAGTGAGTCAATCGGCAGCGAGAACACTGAAGCTTTCTTT.

This rearrangement joins TRBV2 to TRBJ1-5; D gene ambiguous. Germline V gene sequence: CDR1 SNHLY, CDR2 FYNNEI. Trimming pared 6 bases from V and 8 bases from J, leaving 11 bases between. This CDR3 is 12 amino acids long. CDR3 region: CASRELQKPQHF. CDR3 sequence (DNA): TGTGCCAGCAGGGAACTGCAGAAGCCCCAGCATTTT.

V and J are TRBV30 and TRBJ1-6; 9 nucleotides align to TRBD1. Germline V gene sequence: CDR1 GTSNPN, CDR2 SVGIG (reference sequence). The CDR3 has 13 amino acids. Trimming at V came to 4 bases and at J to 7 bases, leaving 2 bases not matched to a gene. The CDR3 nucleotides are TGTGCCTGGATGGGACAGGGCAATTCACCCCTCCACTTT. Its protein is CAWMGQGNSPLHF.

The chain combines TRBV28 with TRBJ1-1, with TRBD1 identical over 12 bases. The length of the CDR3 is 17 residues. Germline CDR1 and CDR2: MDHEN and SYDVKM. Germline trimming cut 4 bases from V and 3 bases from J; bases unmatched to any gene: 9. CDR3 in amino acids: CASSSAGTGGPYTEAFF. CDR3 bases: TGTGCCAGCAGTTCCGCAGGGACAGGGGGCCCTTACACTGAAGCTTTCTTT.

The chain uses TRBV6-6 and TRBJ1-1, with D tentatively TRBD1 (5 bases). The CDR3 has 13 amino acids. V lost 0 bases to trimming and J lost 6 bases, with 8 bases between them. Looked up from germline, CDR1 is MNHNY and CDR2 is SVGAGI (reference sequence). CDR3 loop: CASSYSNRPEAFF. DNA for the CDR3: TGTGCCAGCAGTTACTCGAACAGGCCTGAAGCTTTCTTT.

The chain links TRBV27 to TRBJ2-7; 7 bases fit TRBD2. J was trimmed by 4 bases and V by 5 bases; bases with no gene match: 8. This CDR3 contains 14 residues. CDR1 is MNHEY, CDR2 SMNVEV, per germline (reference sequence). CDR3 DNA: TGTGCCAGCAGTCTGACTGCGGGGGTGTACGAGCAGTACTTC. Residues: CASSLTAGVYEQYF.

The rearrangement uses TRBV5-1 and TRBJ1-3, with D perhaps TRBD1 (5 bases). The CDR3 contains 13 residues. The V end was cut by 1 base, the J end by 8 bases, with 10 bases between. The germline V gene encodes CDR1 SGHRS and CDR2 YFSETQ. Written as DNA, the CDR3 is TGCGCCAGCAGCTTGTCCGGAGGGGACACCATATATTTT. It yields the protein CASSLSGGDTIYF.